A single sample is the source of the 31 T cell receptor beta chains below, sequenced in a study of blood T cell repertoires in COVID-19. The method was immunoSEQ multiplex PCR; TCRdb's version includes in-frame clones alone and lacks a portion of them. Seen here are some 300,000 clones, roughly 86% observed once, and the top ten hold under 3%. The sample was PBMCs or T cells enriched from blood (not recorded which). These receptors were taken from a woman aged 45-60 years who had been exposed to COVID-19.

The chain couples TRBV19 to TRBJ1-3, with a weak D call TRBD1 (5 bases). Germline CDR1 reads LNHDA; CDR2 reads SQIVND (reference sequence). Deletions cut 5 bases from V and 8 bases from J, with 10 bases between. CDR3 length: 12 amino acids. DNA for the CDR3: TGTGCCAGTAGTTGGCCGGGGGACACCATATATTTT. Its translation is CASSWPGDTIYF.

In nucleotides, the CDR3 is TGTGCCAGCTCACGCTCCGGGACAGGGGGCGTTAGTGGCTACACCTTC. This encodes CASSRSGTGGVSGYTF. This chain uses TRBV18 with TRBJ1-2; TRBD1 aligns across 12 bases. Germline assignment: CDR1 KGHSH and CDR2 LQKENI. The V gene end was trimmed by 4 bases and the J gene end by 7 bases; junction bases not matched to a gene: 10. CDR3 length: 16 residues.

The chain is built from TRBV29-1 and TRBJ1-1; no clear D. With 5 bases removed from V and 4 bases from J, the gap between germline ends came to 11 bases. Looked up from germline, CDR1 is SQVTM and CDR2 is ANQGSEA. The CDR3 consists of 12 residues. CDR3 in DNA: TGCAGCGTTTGGGCGTTTAGCACTGAAGCTTTCTTT. It codes for CSVWAFSTEAFF.

This sequence joins TRBV28 and TRBJ1-1, with a tentative D call TRBD1 (5 bases). Trimming removed 7 bases from V and 5 bases from J, with 14 bases in between. The germline gives CDR1 MDHEN, CDR2 SYDVKM. The CDR3 totals 13 residues. CDR3 nucleotides: TGTGCCAGCATCGCAGGGCTTGGTACTGAAGCTTTCTTT. This gives the protein CASIAGLGTEAFF.

V gene TRBV18 combines with J gene TRBJ1-1; a possible D gene is TRBD1 (5 bases). The CDR3 covers 14 residues. V lost 3 bases, J lost 0 bases, and 8 bases lay in between. Per the germline V gene, CDR1 is KGHSH and CDR2 is LQKENI. The CDR3 nucleotides are TGTGCCAGCTCACCCGGGGGTATGAACACTGAAGCTTTCTTT. This encodes CASSPGGMNTEAFF.

The chain uses TRBV6-5 and TRBJ2-7, with 7 bases lining up with TRBD1. The ends lost 4 bases at V and 3 bases at J; junction bases unmatched: 3. The CDR3 has 13 amino acids. From germline, CDR1 is MNHEY and CDR2 SVGAGI. CDR3 protein: CASSSGQVYEQYF. DNA for the CDR3: TGTGCCAGCAGTTCAGGACAGGTCTACGAGCAGTACTTC.

J is TRBJ2-7 and V is TRBV3-1 (or the pseudogene TRBV3-2); D is perhaps TRBD2 (5 bases). This CDR3 region has 12 residues. V lost 3 bases and J lost 6, with 9 bases in between. Germline CDR1 reads LGHDT; CDR2 reads YNNKEL (reference sequence). The DNA for the CDR3 is TGTGCCAGCAGCCACGACCGGGGCGAGCAGTACTTC. Translating it yields CASSHDRGEQYF.

The chain is built from TRBV2 and TRBJ1-5; unclear D gene. Trimming cost V 1 base and J 1 base, with 14 bases left between them. The CDR3 length is 17 residues. CDR1 and CDR2 from the germline V gene are SNHLY and FYNNEI. CDR3 coding DNA: TGTGCCAGCAGTGAAGGATGGGAGAATTCCAGCAATCAGCCCCAGCATTTT. This codes for CASSEGWENSSNQPQHF.

The chain employs TRBV25-1 and TRBJ1-1; TRBD1 matches 7 bases. This CDR3 is 15 amino acids long. Looked up from germline, CDR1 is MGHDK and CDR2 is SYGVNS. Trimming at V came to 1 base and at J to 1 base, leaving 3 bases not matched to a gene. The CDR3 protein is CASSELDRTNTEAFF. CDR3 bases: TGTGCCAGCAGTGAATTGGACAGGACGAACACTGAAGCTTTCTTT. Full variable domain (rest looked up from reference TRBV25-1 and TRBJ1-1): EADIYQTPRYLVIGTGKKITLECSQTMGHDKMYWYQQDPGMELHLIHYSYGVNSTEKGDLSSESTVSRIRTEHFPLTLESARPSHTSQYLCASSELDRTNTEAFFGQGTRLTVV.

This clone was observed a few times. Other DNA sequences within the sample encode an identical CDR3. The chain is built from TRBV5-1 and TRBJ2-5; 11 nucleotides agree with TRBD2. From germline, CDR1 is SGHRS and CDR2 YFSETQ. With V trimmed by 0 bases and J by 2 bases, 6 bases remained unmatched. The CDR3 sequence is 17 residues long. CDR3 loop: CASSLALAGGPQETQYF. The DNA for the CDR3 is TGCGCCAGCAGCTTGGCCTTAGCGGGGGGGCCTCAAGAGACCCAGTACTTC.

Only one count was recorded for this clone. This chain connects TRBV2 to TRBJ1-2; D is undetermined. V was cut by 4 bases and J by 6 bases, with 6 bases left in between. The CDR3 totals 11 residues. From germline, CDR1 is SNHLY and CDR2 FYNNEI. The CDR3 protein is CASSAGHGYTF. Written as DNA, the CDR3 is TGTGCCAGCAGTGCGGGTCATGGCTACACCTTC.

The chain uses TRBV4-2 and TRBJ1-2, with D possibly matching TRBD1 (6 bases). V lost 1 base and J 2 bases, leaving 14 bases between the germline ends. The CDR3 runs to 16 residues. Germline V CDR1 and CDR2: LGHNA, YNFKEQ. The CDR3 DNA sequence: TGTGCCAGCAGCCAAGCGTTTACAGGGTTAAACTATGGCTACACCTTC. Translation: CASSQAFTGLNYGYTF.

This clone was counted between two and nine times. The rearrangement joins TRBV28 to TRBJ1-3, with 11 bases fitting TRBD1. The CDR3 extends over 16 amino acids. Germline V gene sequence: CDR1 MDHEN, CDR2 SYDVKM. V dropped 3 bases and J dropped 4; count of bases not matched to a gene: 5. The CDR3 region has the DNA TGTGCCAGCAGTTTGTTGGGACAGGGGGTCGGAAACACCATATATTTT. Protein product: CASSLLGQGVGNTIYF. Combining the CDR3 with reference TRBV28 and TRBJ1-3 gives the whole variable domain DVKVTQSSRYLVKRTGEKVFLECVQDMDHENMFWYRQDPGLGLRLIYFSYDVKMKEKGDIPEGYSVSREKKERFSLILESASTNQTSMYLCASSLLGQGVGNTIYFGEGSWLTVV.

This clone appeared a few times. V and J are TRBV28 and TRBJ2-7; 7 nucleotides match TRBD1. This CDR3 has 18 residues. J was trimmed by 0 bases and V by 3 bases; bases with no gene match: 14. CDR1 and CDR2 from the germline V gene are MDHEN and SYDVKM. The CDR3 region is CASSFYFFRQGSSYEQYF. In DNA form, the CDR3 reads TGTGCCAGCAGTTTCTACTTCTTCCGACAGGGCAGCTCCTACGAGCAGTACTTC.

This clone appeared a single time. The V and J genes are TRBV19 and TRBJ1-2, with 8 nucleotides matching TRBD1. Germline V gives CDR1 LNHDA, CDR2 SQIVND (reference sequence). The CDR3 covers 15 residues. Losses at the gene ends were 4 bases for V and 0 bases for J; bases not matched to a gene: 4. This CDR3 is CASSTGQGANYGYTF. DNA of the CDR3: TGTGCCAGTAGTACAGGACAGGGAGCTAACTATGGCTACACCTTC.

The gene calls are TRBV19 and TRBJ1-2, with a tentative D call TRBD1 (5 bases). The CDR3 length is 15 residues. Trimming removed 3 bases from V and 8 bases from J, with 19 bases in between. Germline CDR1 reads LNHDA; CDR2 reads SQIVND (reference sequence). The CDR3 sequence: CASSIRGETGRGYTF. CDR3 sequence (DNA): TGTGCCAGTAGTATTCGCGGGGAAACAGGACGAGGCTACACCTTC.

The gene calls are TRBV4-1 and TRBJ1-6, with TRBD1 as a possible D gene (5 bases). CDR1 and CDR2 from the germline V gene are MGHRA and YSYEKL. The ends were cut back, 0 bases at V and 8 bases at J, with 8 bases in the middle. CDR3 length: 14 residues. The CDR3 DNA is TGCGCCAGCAGCCAAGAGGTCAGGGATTCACCCCTCCACTTT. Translated: CASSQEVRDSPLHF.

V gene TRBV7-9 combines with J gene TRBJ2-1; 8 nucleotides line up with TRBD2. V was pared by 5 bases and J by 0 bases, with 9 bases of the junction left unmatched. The length of the CDR3 is 17 residues. Germline CDR1 reads SEHNR; CDR2 reads FQNEAQ (reference sequence). The CDR3 nucleotides are TGTGCCAGCAGCCCCAGGGGCGGGGGGAGCTCCTACAATGAGCAGTTCTTC. It translates to CASSPRGGGSSYNEQFF.

The rearrangement links TRBV27 to TRBJ1-2; D may be TRBD1 (6 bases). CDR3 length equals 13 residues. V shed 5 bases and J shed 4 bases, with 11 bases lying between them. Germline CDR1 is MNHEY and CDR2 is SMNVEV (reference sequence). The CDR3 coding sequence is TGTGCCAGCAGTCTTACAGGGCCCTATGGCTACACCTTC. Translating it yields CASSLTGPYGYTF.

The chain carries TRBV6-1 and TRBJ1-1, with D possibly TRBD1 on 6 matching bases. This CDR3 is 13 amino acids long. The V end was cut by 2 bases, the J end by 10 bases, with 14 bases between. Germline lookup yields CDR1 MNHNS and CDR2 SASEGT. CDR3 DNA sequence: TGTGCCAGCAGTGAACCAGGGGCTCCCGGAGCTTTCTTT. Its protein is CASSEPGAPGAFF.

The rearrangement uses TRBV15 and TRBJ2-7; 8 bases align to TRBD2. V shed 3 bases, J shed 3 bases, and the junction held 7 bases outside the gene matches. The CDR3 is 15 amino acids. Germline assignment: CDR1 LNHNV and CDR2 YYDKDF (reference sequence). CDR3 nucleotides: TGTGCCACCAGCAGGGGAGGAGCGGGGGTCTACGAGCAGTACTTC. It yields the protein CATSRGGAGVYEQYF.

The chain combines TRBV4-2 with TRBJ2-7; 9 nucleotides align to TRBD1. J lost 3 bases, V lost 5 bases, and 8 bases had no gene match. The germline CDR1 and CDR2 sequences are LGHNA and YNFKEQ. This CDR3 has 15 residues. CDR3 coding DNA: TGTGCCAGCAGCGCGAACAGGGGGCCAAACTACGAGCAGTACTTC. Translation: CASSANRGPNYEQYF.

The chain links TRBV7-9 to TRBJ2-4; 9 nucleotides match TRBD1. The CDR3 contains 15 residues. CDR1 SEHNR and CDR2 FQNEAQ come from the germline V gene (reference sequence). Losses at the gene ends were 5 bases for V and 6 bases for J; bases not matched to a gene: 8. The CDR3 reads CASSRTQGQGNIQYF. The CDR3 DNA is TGTGCCAGCAGCCGCACCCAGGGACAGGGAAACATTCAGTACTTC.

The chain combines TRBV29-1 with TRBJ1-4; possibly TRBD1 for D (5 bases). The CDR3 spans 15 residues. The ends were cut back, 6 bases at V and 0 bases at J, with 14 bases in the middle. Germline lookup yields CDR1 SQVTM and CDR2 ANQGSEA. CDR3 nucleotide sequence: TGCAGCGTCGGCCCTGGGGCCTCAACTAATGAAAAACTGTTTTTT. Translated, it gives CSVGPGASTNEKLFF.

This clone was counted a few times. The chain is built from TRBV11-2 and TRBJ2-7; D is unclear. Deletions cut 0 bases from V and 4 bases from J, with 13 bases between. From germline, CDR1 is SGHAT and CDR2 FQNNGV. The CDR3 loop spans 15 amino acids. The CDR3: CASSLDRTLSYEQYF. Here the CDR3 DNA reads TGTGCCAGCAGCTTAGATCGTACCCTATCTTACGAGCAGTACTTC. Full variable domain (rest looked up from reference TRBV11-2 and TRBJ2-7): EAGVAQSPRYKIIEKRQSVAFWCNPISGHATLYWYQQILGQGPKLLIQFQNNGVVDDSQLPKDRFSAERLKGVDSTLKIQPAKLEDSAVYLCASSLDRTLSYEQYFGPGTRLTVT.

V usage is TRBV27 and J usage is TRBJ2-7; D is ambiguous. The V end lost 3 bases, the J end lost 2 bases, and 11 bases lay between the germline ends. Germline V gene sequence: CDR1 MNHEY, CDR2 SMNVEV (reference sequence). CDR3 length equals 14 residues. CDR3 nucleotides: TGTGCCAGCAGTTTGGTGTCAGGAACCTACGAGCAGTACTTC. It is translated as CASSLVSGTYEQYF.

The chain uses TRBV21-1 and TRBJ1-5. TRBV21-1 constitutes a pseudogene. CDR3 length equals 13 residues. The CDR3 sequence is CASREARWGAQHF. The CDR3 DNA sequence: TGTGCCAGCAGAGAGGCAAGGTGGGGGGCCCAGCATTTT.

This chain links TRBV9 with TRBJ2-1, with 10 bases that match TRBD1. Per germline, CDR1 SGDLS and CDR2 YYNGEE. The CDR3 length is 16 residues. Trimming cost V 0 bases and J 2 bases; bases outside gene matches: 2. CDR3 sequence reads: CASSVEGTGAYNEQFF. The CDR3 coding sequence is TGTGCCAGCAGCGTAGAAGGGACAGGGGCCTACAATGAGCAGTTCTTC.

This clone was seen a handful of times. The V call is TRBV6-5, the J call TRBJ2-2; 13 bases are shared with TRBD2. Trimming cost V 10 bases and J 6 bases; bases outside gene matches: 5. The CDR3 spans 14 residues. Germline V gene data show CDR1 as MNHEY and CDR2 as SVGAGI. For the CDR3, the DNA is TGTGCCACCGTGGGACTAGCGGGGCCCGGGGAGCTGTTTTTT. Translation gives CATVGLAGPGELFF.

J is TRBJ2-7 and V is TRBV4-1; D unclear. V shed 2 bases and J shed 0 bases, with 8 bases lying between them. CDR1 and CDR2 (germline): MGHRA, YSYEKL. The CDR3 loop spans 14 amino acids. The CDR3, as DNA: TGCGCCAGCAGCCAACCAGGTAGCTCCTACGAGCAGTACTTC. This codes for CASSQPGSSYEQYF.

This chain links TRBV27 with TRBJ2-3; D gene ambiguous. Looked up from germline, CDR1 is MNHEY and CDR2 is SMNVEV (reference sequence). The ends were cut back, 3 bases at V and 5 bases at J, with 9 bases in the middle. The CDR3 loop spans 13 amino acids. CDR3 protein: CASSFGLKDTQYF. Written as DNA, the CDR3 is TGTGCCAGCAGTTTCGGTCTGAAAGATACGCAGTATTTT.